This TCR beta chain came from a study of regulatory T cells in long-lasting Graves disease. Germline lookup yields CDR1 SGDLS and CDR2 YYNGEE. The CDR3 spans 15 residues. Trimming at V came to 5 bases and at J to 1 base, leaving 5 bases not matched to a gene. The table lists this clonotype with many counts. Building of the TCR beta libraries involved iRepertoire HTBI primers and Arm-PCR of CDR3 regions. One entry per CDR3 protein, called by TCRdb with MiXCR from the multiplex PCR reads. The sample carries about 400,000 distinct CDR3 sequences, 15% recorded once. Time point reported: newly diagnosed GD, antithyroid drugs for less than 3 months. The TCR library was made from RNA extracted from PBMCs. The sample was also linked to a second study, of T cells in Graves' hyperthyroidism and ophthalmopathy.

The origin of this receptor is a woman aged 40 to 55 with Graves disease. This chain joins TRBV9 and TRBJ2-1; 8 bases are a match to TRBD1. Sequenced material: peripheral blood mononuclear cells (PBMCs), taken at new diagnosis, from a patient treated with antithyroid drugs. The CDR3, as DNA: TGTGCCAGCAGTGCCGGGACAGGTTCCTACAATGAGCAGTTCTTC. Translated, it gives CASSAGTGSYNEQFF.